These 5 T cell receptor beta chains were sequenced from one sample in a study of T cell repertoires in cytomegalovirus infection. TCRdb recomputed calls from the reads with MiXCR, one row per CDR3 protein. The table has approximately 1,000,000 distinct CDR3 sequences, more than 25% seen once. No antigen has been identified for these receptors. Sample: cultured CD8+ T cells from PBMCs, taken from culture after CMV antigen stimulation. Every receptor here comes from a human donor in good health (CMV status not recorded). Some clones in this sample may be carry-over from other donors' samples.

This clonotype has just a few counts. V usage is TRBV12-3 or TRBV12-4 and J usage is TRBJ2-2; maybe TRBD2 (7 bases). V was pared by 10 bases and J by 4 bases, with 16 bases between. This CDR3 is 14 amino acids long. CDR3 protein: CATMRGGGTGELFF. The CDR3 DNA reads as TGTGCCACCATGAGGGGGGGCGGCACCGGGGAGCTGTTTTTT.

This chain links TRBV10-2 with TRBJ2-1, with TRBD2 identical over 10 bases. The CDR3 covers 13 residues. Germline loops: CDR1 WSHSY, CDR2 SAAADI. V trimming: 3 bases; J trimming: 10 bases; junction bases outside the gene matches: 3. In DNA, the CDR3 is TGCGCCAGCAGTGACAGGACTAGCGGAGAGCAGTTCTTC. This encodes CASSDRTSGEQFF.

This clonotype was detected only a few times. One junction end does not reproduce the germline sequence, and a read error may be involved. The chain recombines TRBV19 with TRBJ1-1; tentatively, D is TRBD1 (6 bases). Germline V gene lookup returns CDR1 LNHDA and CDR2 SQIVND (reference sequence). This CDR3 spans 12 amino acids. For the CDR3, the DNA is TGTGCCAGTACTATAGGGGGTGCCACAGCTTTCTTT. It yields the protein CASTIGGATAFF.

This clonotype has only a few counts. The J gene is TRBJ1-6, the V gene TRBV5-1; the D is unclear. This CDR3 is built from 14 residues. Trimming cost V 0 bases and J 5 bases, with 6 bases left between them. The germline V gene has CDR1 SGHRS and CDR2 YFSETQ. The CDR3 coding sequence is TGCGCCAGCAGCTTGGCCGGGAATAATTCACCCCTCCACTTT. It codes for CASSLAGNNSPLHF.

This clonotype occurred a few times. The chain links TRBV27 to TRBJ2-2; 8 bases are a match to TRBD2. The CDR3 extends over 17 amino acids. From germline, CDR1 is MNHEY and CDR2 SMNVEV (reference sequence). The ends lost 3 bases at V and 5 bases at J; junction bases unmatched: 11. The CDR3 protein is CASSFPRGAGVTGELFF. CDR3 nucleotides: TGTGCCAGCAGTTTCCCCAGGGGAGCGGGGGTGACCGGGGAGCTGTTTTTT.